This is a list of T cell receptor beta chains from one sample in a study of early T cells in non-severe SARS-CoV-2 infection. TCRdb reprocessed the 5' RACE reads via MiXCR and lists one record per CDR3 protein. The profile covers approximately 35,000 distinct CDR3 sequences, with around 6.9% appearing a single time and about 13% taken by the ten largest. Sample: whole blood, taken at baseline. These receptor sequences come from an adult who was a healthcare worker with PCR-confirmed SARS-CoV-2 infection or an uninfected control (not recorded which). CDR3s include the opening cysteine and the closing phenylalanine or tryptophan. A D gene is named only where the DNA matches it firmly. Rows may omit the clone size; those that give it use once, few, many or a size class.

j_call: TRBJ1-2
clone_size: .
v_call: TRBV6-5
d_call: TRBD1
cdr3_aa: CASSYSGQGYGYTF
cdr3_nt: TGTGCCAGCAGTTACTCCGGACAGGGCTATGGCTACACCTTC

j_call: TRBJ2-3
clone_size: .
v_call: TRBV7-3
d_call: TRBD2
cdr3_aa: CASSSGLAGSDTQYF
cdr3_nt: TGTGCCAGCAGCTCTGGCCTAGCGGGATCAGATACGCAGTATTTT

j_call: TRBJ2-1
clone_size: few
v_call: TRBV7-9
d_call: TRBD2
cdr3_aa: CASSYLAGGNNEQFF
cdr3_nt: TGTGCCAGCAGTTATCTAGCGGGAGGTAACAATGAGCAGTTCTTC

j_call: TRBJ2-5
clone_size: few
v_call: TRBV5-1
d_call: .
cdr3_aa: CASSRENQETQYF
cdr3_nt: TGCGCCAGCAGCAGGGAAAACCAAGAGACCCAGTACTTC

j_call: TRBJ1-2
clone_size: many
v_call: TRBV11-2
d_call: .
cdr3_aa: CASSSGIANYGYTF
cdr3_nt: TGTGCCAGCAGCTCCGGGATTGCTAACTATGGCTACACCTTC

j_call: TRBJ1-2
clone_size: many
v_call: TRBV4-1
d_call: .
cdr3_aa: CASSQDRRFTNYGYTF
cdr3_nt: TGCGCCAGCAGCCAAGATAGACGGTTTACTAACTATGGCTACACCTTC

j_call: TRBJ1-2
clone_size: few
v_call: TRBV29-1
d_call: .
cdr3_aa: CSVERWQVPNYGYTF
cdr3_nt: TGCAGCGTTGAGAGGTGGCAGGTCCCCAACTATGGCTACACCTTC

j_call: TRBJ2-1
clone_size: .
v_call: TRBV5-1
d_call: TRBD2
cdr3_aa: CASSLTASGRVLDEQFF
cdr3_nt: TGCGCCAGCAGCTTGACGGCTAGCGGGAGGGTGCTGGATGAGCAGTTCTTC

j_call: TRBJ2-6
clone_size: few
v_call: TRBV12-3/TRBV12-4
d_call: .
cdr3_aa: CASSPGGQLDVLTF
cdr3_nt: TGTGCCAGCAGTCCGGGGGGACAGCTCGACGTCCTGACTTTC

j_call: TRBJ1-3
clone_size: many
v_call: TRBV3-1
d_call: .
cdr3_aa: CASSLYGRNSGNTIYF
cdr3_nt: TGTGCCAGCAGCCTGTACGGACGGAACTCTGGAAACACCATATATTTT

j_call: TRBJ2-1
clone_size: few
v_call: TRBV3-2
d_call: .
cdr3_aa: CASSQLQGSYNEQFF
cdr3_nt: TGTGCCAGCAGCCAACTACAGGGCTCCTACAATGAGCAGTTCTTC

j_call: TRBJ2-5
clone_size: .
v_call: TRBV19
d_call: .
cdr3_aa: CASRNLGETQYF
cdr3_nt: TGTGCCAGCAGAAATCTGGGGGAGACCCAGTACTTC

j_call: TRBJ1-5
clone_size: many
v_call: TRBV7-6
d_call: .
cdr3_aa: CASSTETGFNQPQHF
cdr3_nt: TGTGCCAGCAGCACAGAGACAGGCTTCAATCAGCCCCAGCATTTT

j_call: TRBJ2-4
clone_size: .
v_call: TRBV2
d_call: TRBD2
cdr3_aa: CASSEGLAGTRRAKNIQYF
cdr3_nt: TGTGCCAGCAGTGAAGGCCTAGCGGGGACGCGGAGAGCCAAAAACATTCAGTACTTC

j_call: TRBJ2-7
clone_size: few
v_call: TRBV5-1
d_call: .
cdr3_aa: CASSLVPRGAAYEQYF
cdr3_nt: TGCGCCAGCAGCTTGGTTCCGAGGGGTGCCGCCTACGAGCAGTACTTC

j_call: TRBJ2-7
clone_size: many
v_call: TRBV6-5
d_call: TRBD1
cdr3_aa: CASGDRAYEQYF
cdr3_nt: TGTGCCAGCGGTGACAGGGCGTACGAGCAGTACTTC

j_call: TRBJ2-1
clone_size: .
v_call: TRBV10-3
d_call: .
cdr3_aa: CAITERAYNEQFF
cdr3_nt: TGTGCCATCACTGAGCGGGCCTACAATGAGCAGTTCTTC

j_call: TRBJ1-6
clone_size: many
v_call: TRBV6-5
d_call: .
cdr3_aa: CASSRSSDGLNSPLHF
cdr3_nt: TGTGCCAGCAGCCGATCTTCTGATGGGCTTAATTCACCCCTCCACTTT

j_call: TRBJ2-2
clone_size: few
v_call: TRBV12-3/TRBV12-4
d_call: TRBD1
cdr3_aa: CASRTGTGDTGELFF
cdr3_nt: TGTGCCAGCAGGACCGGGACAGGGGACACCGGGGAGCTGTTTTTT